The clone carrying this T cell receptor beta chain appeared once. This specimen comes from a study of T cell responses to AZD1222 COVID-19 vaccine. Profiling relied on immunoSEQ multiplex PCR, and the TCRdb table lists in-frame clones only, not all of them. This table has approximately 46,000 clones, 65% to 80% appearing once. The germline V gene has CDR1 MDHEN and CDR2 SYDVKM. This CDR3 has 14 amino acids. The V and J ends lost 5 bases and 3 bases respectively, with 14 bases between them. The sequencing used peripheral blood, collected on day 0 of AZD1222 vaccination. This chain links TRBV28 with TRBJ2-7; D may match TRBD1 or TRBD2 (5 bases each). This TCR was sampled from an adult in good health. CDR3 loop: CASSKPGRNYEQYV. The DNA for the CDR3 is TGTGCCAGCAGTAAACCGGGACGCAACTACGAGCAGTACGTC.